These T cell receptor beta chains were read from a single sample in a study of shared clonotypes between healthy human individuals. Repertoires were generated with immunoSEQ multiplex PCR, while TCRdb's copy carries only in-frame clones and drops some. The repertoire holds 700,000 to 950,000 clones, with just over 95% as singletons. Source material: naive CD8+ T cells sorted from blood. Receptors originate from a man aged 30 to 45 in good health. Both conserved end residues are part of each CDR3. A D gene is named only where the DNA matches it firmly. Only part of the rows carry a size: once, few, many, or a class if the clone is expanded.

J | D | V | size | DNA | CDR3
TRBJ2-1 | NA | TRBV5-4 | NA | TGTGCCAGCAGCTTCGGTCCGAATGAGCAGTTCTTC | CASSFGPNEQFF
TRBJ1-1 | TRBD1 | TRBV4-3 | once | TGCGCCAGCAGACAGGGGGCGCGGGGTAACACTGAAGCTTTCTTT | CASRQGARGNTEAFF
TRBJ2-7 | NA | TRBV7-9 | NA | TGTGCCAGCAGCTTAAGTGGGCAGGGATATACCTACGAGCAGTACTTC | CASSLSGQGYTYEQYF
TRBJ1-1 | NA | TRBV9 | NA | TGTGCCAGCAGCGTAGATGATGAGGGGATGGGCACTGAAGCTTTCTTT | CASSVDDEGMGTEAFF
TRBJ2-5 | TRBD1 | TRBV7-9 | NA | TGTGCCAGCAGGAAAACAGGGGCCCAAGAGACCCAGTACTTC | CASRKTGAQETQYF
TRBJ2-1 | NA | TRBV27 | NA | TGTGCCAGCAGCAGGGTAGGCAATGAGCAGTTCTTC | CASSRVGNEQFF
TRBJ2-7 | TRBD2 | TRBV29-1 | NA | TGCAGCGTTGAAGTGGCGACTAGCGCGACCTACGAGCAGTACTTC | CSVEVATSATYEQYF
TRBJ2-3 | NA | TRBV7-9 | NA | TGTGCCAGCAGCCCCGGACTCCGTGGTACGCAGTATTTT | CASSPGLRGTQYF
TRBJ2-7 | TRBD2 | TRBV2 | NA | TGTGCCAGCAGTGAAGGGGGGGACTACTCCAGCTACGAGCAGTACTTC | CASSEGGDYSSYEQYF
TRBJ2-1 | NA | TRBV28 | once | TGTGCCAGCAGTTTGGAGGGGATGTTAACCAATGAGCAGTTCTTC | CASSLEGMLTNEQFF
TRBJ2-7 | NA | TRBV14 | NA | TGTGCCAGCAGCCAAGTGTATGGACATAGAGCCTACGAGCAGTACTTC | CASSQVYGHRAYEQYF
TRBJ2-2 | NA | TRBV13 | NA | TGTGCCAGCAGCTCGAAACGTTGGGACGTATCCACCGGGGAGCTGTTTTTT | CASSSKRWDVSTGELFF
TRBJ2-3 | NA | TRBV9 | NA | TGTGCCAGCAGCGTAGATGGGACAGATACGCAGTATTTT | CASSVDGTDTQYF
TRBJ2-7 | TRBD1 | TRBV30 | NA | TGTGCCTATGGGGACAGGGGCTACGAGCAGTACTTC | CAYGDRGYEQYF
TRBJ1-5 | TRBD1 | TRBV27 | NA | TGTGCCAGCAGTCCCGGGACAGGGGGCCAGCCCCAGCATTTT | CASSPGTGGQPQHF
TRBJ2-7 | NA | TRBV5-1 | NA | TGCGCCAGCAACGGACGCTCCTACGAGCAGTACTTC | CASNGRSYEQYF
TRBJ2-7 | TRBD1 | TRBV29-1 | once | TGCAGCGTTGTCAGGGGGTACTCCTACGAGCAGTACTTC | CSVVRGYSYEQYF
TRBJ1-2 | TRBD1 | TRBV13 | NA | TGTGCCAGCAGCCCCCGACAGGGAGTGAGGTATGGCTACACCTTC | CASSPRQGVRYGYTF
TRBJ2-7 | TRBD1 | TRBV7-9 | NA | TGTGCCAGCAGCACTCCGGGACAGGGAAGCGAGCAGTACTTC | CASSTPGQGSEQYF
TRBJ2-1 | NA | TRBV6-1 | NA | TGTGCCAGCAATGACGTCCGGGTATACAATGAGCAGTTCTTC | CASNDVRVYNEQFF
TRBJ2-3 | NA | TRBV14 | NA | TGTGCCAGCAGCCAAGTCAGTATAAGTACGCAGTATTTT | CASSQVSISTQYF
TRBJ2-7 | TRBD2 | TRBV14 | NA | TGTGCCAGCAGCCAGGAAGCGGGACCTTTCTACGAGCAGTACTTC | CASSQEAGPFYEQYF